This T cell receptor beta chain was obtained from a study of blood T cell repertoires in COVID-19. Trimming took 1 base from V and 5 from J; bases not matched to a gene: 8. Germline-derived CDR1 and CDR2 are SGHNT and YYREEE (reference sequence). The CDR3 loop spans 16 amino acids. Clones were sequenced by immunoSEQ multiplex PCR, and TCRdb holds only the in-frame ones, with some missing. The sample shows about 57,000 clones, roughly 80% of them seen only once. Material: PBMCs or T cells enriched from blood (not recorded which). This chain links TRBV5-4 with TRBJ2-2; 7 positions agree with TRBD2. This TCR was recovered from a woman aged 40 to 49 with acute COVID-19. CDR3 bases: TGTGCCAGCAGCTTGAGTCCAGGACTAGAAACCGGGGAGCTGTTTTTT. The encoded protein is CASSLSPGLETGELFF.